The 15 T cell receptor beta chains below come from one sample, sequenced in a study of spatial heterogeneity in lung cancer. MiXCR, applied by TCRdb to the 5' RACE reads, yields one record per CDR3 protein. The sample has approximately 70,000 distinct CDR3 sequences; around 9.3% are singletons. Time point meaning: blood at routine non-recurrence follow-up after resection. This material consisted of PBMCs, taken at follow-up. The source is a female donor with early-stage non-small cell lung cancer.

This clonotype was recorded at least ten times. J is TRBJ1-6 and V is TRBV19; D is ambiguous. Germline V gene data show CDR1 as LNHDA and CDR2 as SQIVND (reference sequence). Trimming took off 10 bases at V and 0 bases at J, with 10 bases between the two ends. CDR3 length: 14 amino acids. The CDR3 reads CATRAGSYNSPLHF. Here the CDR3 DNA reads TGTGCCACCAGAGCCGGCTCCTATAATTCACCCCTCCACTTT.

This clonotype has ten or more counts. The chain links TRBV20-1 to TRBJ2-1; 8 nucleotides agree with TRBD2. Germline values: CDR1 DFQATT, CDR2 SNEGSKA (reference sequence). The CDR3 contains 16 residues. The V segment lost 6 bases and the J segment 0 bases; nucleotides outside the gene matches: 10. The CDR3 DNA follows: TGCAGTGCCCCCCGAGCGGGAGAAGCCTCCTACAATGAGCAGTTCTTC. Protein: CSAPRAGEASYNEQFF.

This clonotype has at least ten counts. The rearrangement joins TRBV5-8 to TRBJ2-3; tentatively, D is TRBD2 (6 bases). The CDR3 has 15 residues. Trimming left V 10 bases short and J 5 bases short, with 23 bases between. Germline assignment: CDR1 SGHTS and CDR2 YDEGEE. The DNA for the CDR3 is TGTGCCGCCAACAAGGAGGGAGGAGCGGGAGATACGCAGTATTTT. Translating it yields CAANKEGGAGDTQYF.

The chain links TRBV5-1 to TRBJ2-7; 9 nucleotides agree with TRBD1. The germline V gene encodes CDR1 SGHRS and CDR2 YFSETQ. The ends lost 5 bases at V and 5 bases at J; junction bases unmatched: 5. CDR3 size: 13 residues. CDR3 region: CASRLQGAHEQYF. The CDR3 nucleotides read TGCGCCAGCAGGTTACAGGGGGCCCACGAGCAGTACTTC.

This clonotype was observed many times. V is TRBV5-1 and J is TRBJ1-1; tentative D call: TRBD1 (5 bases). Trimming removed 3 bases from V and 5 bases from J, with 14 bases in between. This CDR3 has 14 amino acids. Germline V gene data show CDR1 as SGHRS and CDR2 as YFSETQ. In nucleotides, the CDR3 is TGCGCCAGCAGCTCCGGGGCGGGGAGAACTGAAGCTTTCTTT. Residues: CASSSGAGRTEAFF.

This clonotype has ten or more counts. This sequence joins TRBV15 and TRBJ2-7; no definite D call. Germline V lookup: CDR1 LNHNV, CDR2 YYDKDF (reference sequence). The length of the CDR3 is 13 residues. V was pared by 0 bases and J by 6 bases, with 9 bases between. CDR3 coding DNA: TGTGCCACCAGCAGAGAAATCAGATTCGAGCAGTACTTC. This codes for CATSREIRFEQYF.

This clonotype was seen at least ten times. This chain connects TRBV7-6 to TRBJ2-2, with TRBD1 identical over 7 bases. This CDR3 comprises 16 residues. The germline V gene encodes CDR1 SGHVS and CDR2 FNYEAQ. V gave up 1 base and J gave up 4 bases; unmatched junction bases: 6. The CDR3 is CASSLEGRGSTGELFF. The CDR3 nucleotides read TGTGCCAGCAGCTTAGAGGGCAGGGGGAGCACCGGGGAGCTGTTTTTT.

In this sample, this clonotype turned up many times. The chain employs TRBV12-3 or TRBV12-4 and TRBJ2-3, with 7 bases aligning to TRBD2. The CDR3 has 15 residues. Unmatched junction bases numbered 6, after V lost 3 bases and J lost 3 bases. The chain's CDR3 is CASSFIPGGTDTQYF. The CDR3 nucleotides are TGTGCCAGCAGTTTCATTCCGGGAGGAACAGATACGCAGTATTTT.

CDR3 bases: TGTGCCACCAGTGATTACCCCCTCAACTCCTACAATGAGCAGTTCTTC. Translated: CATSDYPLNSYNEQFF. The chain couples TRBV24-1 to TRBJ2-1; no reliable D call. V was shortened by 2 bases and J by 0 bases, with 10 bases between the two germline ends. Germline CDR1 reads KGHDR; CDR2 reads SFDVKD. This CDR3 has 16 amino acids.

This clonotype was observed many times. J is TRBJ1-1 and V is TRBV6-6; D is undetermined. Looked up from germline, CDR1 is MNHNY and CDR2 is SVGAGI (reference sequence). V gave up 7 bases and J gave up 4 bases, with 19 bases separating them. This CDR3 spans 15 amino acids. The CDR3 loop is CASNVAAAVSTEAFF. The CDR3 nucleotides are TGTGCCAGCAATGTGGCGGCCGCGGTGAGCACTGAAGCTTTCTTT.

This clonotype was seen a handful of times. This sequence joins TRBV2 and TRBJ1-2; no firm D call. The V end was cut by 6 bases, the J end by 8 bases, with 13 bases between. Germline loops: CDR1 SNHLY, CDR2 FYNNEI. This CDR3 spans 12 amino acids. DNA for the CDR3: TGTGCCAGCAGCGTGGGTGGTCGCGGCTACACCTTC. This encodes CASSVGGRGYTF. The variable domain in full, with the rest retrieved from reference TRBV2 and TRBJ1-2, is EPEVTQTPSHQVTQMGQEVILRCVPISNHLYFYWYRQILGQKVEFLVSFYNNEISEKSEIFDDQFSVERPDGSNFTLKIRSTKLEDSAMYFCASSVGGRGYTFGSGTRLTVV.

The genes are TRBV20-1 and TRBJ2-7, with a weak D call TRBD1 (5 bases). From germline, CDR1 is DFQATT and CDR2 SNEGSKA (reference sequence). CDR3 length equals 15 residues. The ends were cut back, 0 bases at V and 1 base at J, with 13 bases in the middle. The CDR3 loop is CSARDPQGGSYEQYF. The DNA for the CDR3 is TGCAGTGCTAGAGATCCCCAGGGTGGGTCCTACGAGCAGTACTTC.

Many counts were recorded for this clonotype. The chain has TRBV2 and TRBJ2-2, with 7 bases fitting TRBD2. J gave up 4 bases and V 5 bases, and 4 bases lay outside the gene matches. Looked up from germline, CDR1 is SNHLY and CDR2 is FYNNEI. The CDR3 runs 14 residues. The CDR3 DNA reads TGTGCCAGCAGTAGACCGGGGGGCACCGGGGAGCTGTTTTTT. Its translation is CASSRPGGTGELFF.

This clonotype has ten or more counts. The rearrangement joins TRBV5-1 to TRBJ1-1; 8 nucleotides align to TRBD1. CDR1 and CDR2 from the germline V gene are SGHRS and YFSETQ. With 7 bases clipped from V and 1 base from J, the junction kept 9 bases outside the gene matches. This CDR3 has 15 amino acids. CDR3 sequence (DNA): TGCGCCAGCCACCTTCAGGGGGCGCGGAACACTGAAGCTTTCTTT. Its protein product is CASHLQGARNTEAFF.

This clonotype was detected many times. The chain joins TRBV20-1 to TRBJ1-1; D is undetermined. V gave up 6 bases and J gave up 7 bases, with 12 bases separating them. CDR1 DFQATT and CDR2 SNEGSKA come from the germline V gene (reference sequence). This CDR3 region has 11 residues. In DNA, the CDR3 is TGCAGTGCCTCCGACGGGCGTGAAGCTTTCTTT. Translation: CSASDGREAFF.